This T cell receptor beta chain was identified during a study of blood T cells in healthy people across ages (dated by TCRdb to about 2015). For the wider study: Template switching captured roughly one uniquely barcoded TCR beta cDNA molecule per two T cells in model experiments. To avoid experimental bias, donors of different ages were spread randomly across the sequencing lanes. Two additional independent replicas of 1 million unique cDNA reads from the same blood draw were analyzed for two donors (one aged 18 to 30 and one aged 80 or older). The donors were split into four age groups: young (average 16 years), middle-aged (about 40), aged (more than 55) and long-lived (approximately 80). The study measured age-related changes in TCR beta repertoire diversity using deep sequencing normalized with unique cDNA molecular identifiers. What the work shows at the level of the full study, not this receptor alone: As age increased, observed TCR beta diversity per million T cells dropped in a roughly linear way, and a significant reduction was already evident by age 40. Compared with the aged group, more naive CD4+ T cells, fewer expanded clones and increased TCR diversity were shown by the long-lived group, suggesting age selection. Conclusive comparison of naive and antigen-experienced compartments was prevented by the profiling of bulk unsorted PBMCs. The CMV infection status of donors was not known, potentially confounding age-related changes in expanded clonotypes. There was a strong correlation between observed TCR beta diversity and the percentage of naive T cells measured by flow cytometry. Estimates of total diversity based on one million sequenced T cells were considered lower bounds and underestimates.

Systemically healthy Caucasian individuals from Russia, around 39 in total and aged roughly 6 to 95 years, were included as donors. Each donor gave 8 to 10 milliliters of peripheral blood, drawn into EDTA-treated Vacutainer tubes. Ficoll-Paque density-gradient centrifugation was used to isolate PBMCs, with at least 6 million obtained per sample. Trizol reagent was used to extract total RNA from PBMCs, with at least 5 micrograms per sample. For every donor, flow cytometry on a PBMC aliquot measured the percentage of naive CD45RAhigh/CD27high T cells. Libraries were constructed by 5' RACE. TCRdb lists the instrument as Illumina HiSeq 2500. A second roughly 6 to 12 cycle PCR used a sample-barcoded 5' primer and a J-beta primer mix. A template-switch 5' adaptor carrying 12 random nucleotides introduced a unique molecular identifier onto each TCR beta cDNA molecule. Each sample yielded at least 2.5 million CDR3-containing paired-end reads. The Mint cDNA synthesis kit, primed by a TRBC-specific oligonucleotide, was used to synthesize first-strand cDNA from all RNA. Following uracil-DNA glycosylase treatment, a first 18-cycle PCR with universal primers M1SS and BC2_uni_R was performed on all cDNA. From the authors' description of their analysis: Each sample was normalized by randomly selecting 1 million high-quality reads, each carrying a distinct molecular identifier. Instead of being binned into consensus sequences, reads that shared molecular identifiers were thrown out. CDR3 identification, clonotype clustering and error correction used MiTCR with a Q25 quality threshold and the strictest error-elimination algorithm. A nonparametric unseen species model with Euler transformation was used to estimate a lower bound on total TCR beta diversity. Through fastp at Q25 and MiXCR, TCRdb rebuilt clones from the public reads, retaining in-frame beta chains. Rows are unified per CDR3 protein, each entry keeping the most common DNA and genes. V and J calls and clone size were set by TCRdb, not the authors. Within this sample are under 950,000 distinct CDR3 sequences, with approximately 21% of them counted one time only. Jointly, the top ten make up approximately 20% of the sample.

Taken from the germline V gene, the CDR1 and CDR2 loops are SQVTM and ANQGSEA. Counted from cysteine to phenylalanine, this CDR3 has 12 amino acids. Of the read, only the CDR3 DNA is kept; its 36 bases are in frame from base 1. Relative to germline, V is 7 bases shorter and J is 7 bases shorter, with 17 bases between their ends. This clonotype was observed many times. Its antigen remains unidentified. There are no base qualities to consult, and no much larger clone falls within one base. This chain joins TRBV29-1 to TRBJ2-7; the D gene could be TRBD1 or TRBD2, each one agreeing over 5 bases. The clonotype originates from a man in his 70s in good health. The specimen sequenced was blood. The encoded CDR3 is CSAALMRGEQYF. The DNA sequence is given as TGCAGCGCCGCCTTGATGAGGGGTGAGCAGTACTTC.